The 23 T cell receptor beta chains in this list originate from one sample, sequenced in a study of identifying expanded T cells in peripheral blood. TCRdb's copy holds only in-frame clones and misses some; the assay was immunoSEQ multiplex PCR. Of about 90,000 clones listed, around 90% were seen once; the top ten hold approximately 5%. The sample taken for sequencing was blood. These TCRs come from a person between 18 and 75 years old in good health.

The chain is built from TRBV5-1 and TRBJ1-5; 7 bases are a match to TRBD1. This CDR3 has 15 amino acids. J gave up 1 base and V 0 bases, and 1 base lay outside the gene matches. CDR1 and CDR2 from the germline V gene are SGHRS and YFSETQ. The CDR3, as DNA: TGCGCCAGCAGCTTGGGGGACAGAAGCAATCAGCCCCAGCATTTT. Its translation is CASSLGDRSNQPQHF. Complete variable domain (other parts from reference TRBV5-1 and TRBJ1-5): KAGVTQTPRYLIKTRGQQVTLSCSPISGHRSVSWYQQTPGQGLQFLFEYFSETQRNKGNFPGRFSGRQFSNSRSEMNVSTLELGDSALYLCASSLGDRSNQPQHFGDGTRLSIL.

CDR3 in DNA: TGTGCCAGCTCAGGGGTCTTTCAAGAGACCCAGTACTTC. It translates to CASSGVFQETQYF. V usage is TRBV18 and J usage is TRBJ2-5; D is ambiguous. The CDR3 contains 13 residues. Germline V gene lookup returns CDR1 KGHSH and CDR2 LQKENI. The germline V and J ends were trimmed by 5 bases and 2 bases, with 9 bases remaining between them.

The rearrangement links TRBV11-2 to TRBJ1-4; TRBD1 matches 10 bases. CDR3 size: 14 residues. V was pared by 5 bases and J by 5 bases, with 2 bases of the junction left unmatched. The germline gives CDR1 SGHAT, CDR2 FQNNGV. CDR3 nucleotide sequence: TGTGCCAGCAGCCGGACAGGGGGGAATGAAAAACTGTTTTTT. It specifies CASSRTGGNEKLFF.

The DNA of the CDR3 is TGTGCCAGTACCGAGGGCTACTATGGCTACACCTTC. As protein: CASTEGYYGYTF. The gene calls are TRBV19 and TRBJ1-2, with D uncertain. V was clipped by 7 bases and J by 3 bases, with 9 bases between them. The length of the CDR3 is 12 residues. Per germline, CDR1 LNHDA and CDR2 SQIVND (reference sequence).

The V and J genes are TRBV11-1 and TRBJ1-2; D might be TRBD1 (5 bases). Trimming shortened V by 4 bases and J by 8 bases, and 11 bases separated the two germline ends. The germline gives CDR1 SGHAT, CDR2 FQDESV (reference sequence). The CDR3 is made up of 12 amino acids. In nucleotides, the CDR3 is TGTGCCAGCAGCTACGCAGGGAGAGGCTACACCTTC. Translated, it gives CASSYAGRGYTF.

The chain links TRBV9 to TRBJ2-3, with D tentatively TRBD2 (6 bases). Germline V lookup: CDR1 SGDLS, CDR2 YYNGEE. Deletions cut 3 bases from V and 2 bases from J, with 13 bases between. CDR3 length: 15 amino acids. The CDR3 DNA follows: TGTGCCAGCAGCGAGCGGACTACTATCACAGATACGCAGTATTTT. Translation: CASSERTTITDTQYF. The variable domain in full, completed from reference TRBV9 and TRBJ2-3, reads DSGVTQTPKHLITATGQRVTLRCSPRSGDLSVYWYQQSLDQGLQFLIQYYNGEERAKGNILERFSAQQFPDLHSELNLSSLELGDSALYFCASSERTTITDTQYFGPGTRLTVL.

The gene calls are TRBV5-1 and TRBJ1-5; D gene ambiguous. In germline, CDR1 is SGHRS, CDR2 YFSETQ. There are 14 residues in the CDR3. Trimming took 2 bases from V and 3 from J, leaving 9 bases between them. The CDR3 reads CASSFSRANQPQHF. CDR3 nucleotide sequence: TGCGCCAGCAGCTTTTCGCGTGCCAATCAGCCCCAGCATTTT.

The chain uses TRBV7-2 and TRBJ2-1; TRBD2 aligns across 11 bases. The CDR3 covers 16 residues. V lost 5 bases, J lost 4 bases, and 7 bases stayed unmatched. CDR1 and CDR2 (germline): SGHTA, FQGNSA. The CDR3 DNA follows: TGTGCCAGCAGCCAAGAGGGGACTAGCGGTTACAATGAGCAGTTCTTC. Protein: CASSQEGTSGYNEQFF.

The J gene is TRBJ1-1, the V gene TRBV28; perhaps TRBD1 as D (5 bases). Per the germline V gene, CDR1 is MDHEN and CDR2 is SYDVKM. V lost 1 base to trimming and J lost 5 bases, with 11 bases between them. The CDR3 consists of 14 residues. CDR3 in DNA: TGTGCCAGCAGTTTATTAGGGGAGGGTACTGAAGCTTTCTTT. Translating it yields CASSLLGEGTEAFF.

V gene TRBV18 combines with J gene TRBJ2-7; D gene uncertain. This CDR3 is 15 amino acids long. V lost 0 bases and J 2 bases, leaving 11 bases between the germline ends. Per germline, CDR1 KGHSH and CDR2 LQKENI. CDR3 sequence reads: CASSPPSRRAYEQYF. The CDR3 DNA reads TGTGCCAGCTCACCACCGAGTCGCAGAGCCTACGAGCAGTACTTC.

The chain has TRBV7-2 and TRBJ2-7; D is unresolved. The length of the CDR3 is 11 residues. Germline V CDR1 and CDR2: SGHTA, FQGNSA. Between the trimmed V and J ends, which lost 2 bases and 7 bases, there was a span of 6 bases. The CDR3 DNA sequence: TGTGCCAGCAGCTTAAGGGAAGAGCAGTACTTC. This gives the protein CASSLREEQYF.

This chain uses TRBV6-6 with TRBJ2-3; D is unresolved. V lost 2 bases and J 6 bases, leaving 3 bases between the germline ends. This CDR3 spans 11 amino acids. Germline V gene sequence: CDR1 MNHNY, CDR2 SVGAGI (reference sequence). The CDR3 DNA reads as TGTGCCAGCAGTTACGGGGATACGCAGTATTTT. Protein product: CASSYGDTQYF.

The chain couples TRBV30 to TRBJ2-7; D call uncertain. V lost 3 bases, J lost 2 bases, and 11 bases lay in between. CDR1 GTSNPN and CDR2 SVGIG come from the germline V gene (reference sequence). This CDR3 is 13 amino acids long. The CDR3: CAWSKAGTYEQYF. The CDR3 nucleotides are TGTGCCTGGAGCAAGGCAGGAACCTACGAGCAGTACTTC. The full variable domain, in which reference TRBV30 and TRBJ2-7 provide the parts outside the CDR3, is SQTIHQWPATLVQPVGSPLSLECTVEGTSNPNLYWYRQAAGRGLQLLFYSVGIGQISSEVPQNLSASRPQDRQFILSSKKLLLSDSGFYLCAWSKAGTYEQYFGPGTRLTVT.

The CDR3 reads CASSEARRDSQETQYF. DNA of the CDR3: TGTGCCAGCAGTGAAGCGCGGCGGGACAGTCAAGAGACCCAGTACTTC. This sequence joins TRBV2 and TRBJ2-5; a weak D match, TRBD1 (7 bases). The length of the CDR3 is 16 residues. The V gene lost 0 bases and the J gene lost 2 bases, with 13 bases spanning the gap. Germline V CDR1 and CDR2: SNHLY, FYNNEI.

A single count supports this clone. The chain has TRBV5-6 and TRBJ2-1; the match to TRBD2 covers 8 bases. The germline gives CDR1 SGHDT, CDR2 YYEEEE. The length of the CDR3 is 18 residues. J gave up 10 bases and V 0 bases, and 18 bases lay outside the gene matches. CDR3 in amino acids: CASSLVGSGTRGWQEQFF. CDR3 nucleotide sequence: TGTGCCAGCAGCTTGGTGGGTAGCGGGACACGGGGATGGCAGGAGCAGTTCTTC. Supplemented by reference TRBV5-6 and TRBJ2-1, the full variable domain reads DAGVTQSPTHLIKTRGQQVTLRCSPKSGHDTVSWYQQALGQGPQFIFQYYEEEERQRGNFPDRFSGHQFPNYSSELNVNALLLGDSALYLCASSLVGSGTRGWQEQFFGPGTRLTVL.

The CDR3 bases are TGTGCCAGCAGTTCGACAGGGACTAGCGGGATGCTGCCTCCAAAGACGCAGTATTTT. It codes for CASSSTGTSGMLPPKTQYF. The V call is TRBV7-9, the J call TRBJ2-3; 13 positions match TRBD2. J was trimmed by 9 bases and V by 6 bases; bases with no gene match: 21. Germline values: CDR1 SEHNR, CDR2 FQNEAQ (reference sequence). The CDR3 contains 19 residues.

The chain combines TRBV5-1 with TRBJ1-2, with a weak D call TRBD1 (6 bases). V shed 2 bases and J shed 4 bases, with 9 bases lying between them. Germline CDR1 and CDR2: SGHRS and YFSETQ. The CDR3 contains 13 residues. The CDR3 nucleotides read TGCGCCAGCAGCTTAGGACAGACCTATGGCTACACCTTC. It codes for CASSLGQTYGYTF.

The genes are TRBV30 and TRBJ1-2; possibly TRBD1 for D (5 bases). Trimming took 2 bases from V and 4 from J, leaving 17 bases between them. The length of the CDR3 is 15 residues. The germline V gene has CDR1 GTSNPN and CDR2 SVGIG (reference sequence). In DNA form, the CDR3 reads TGTGCCTGGAGTCCGTACTACCGGGGGTCCTATGGCTACACCTTC. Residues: CAWSPYYRGSYGYTF.

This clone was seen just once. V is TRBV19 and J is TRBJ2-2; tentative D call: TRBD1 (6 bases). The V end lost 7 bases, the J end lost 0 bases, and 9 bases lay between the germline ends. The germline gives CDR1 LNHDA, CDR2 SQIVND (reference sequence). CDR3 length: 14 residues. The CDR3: CASIGQTNTGELFF. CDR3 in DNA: TGTGCCAGTATTGGACAGACGAACACCGGGGAGCTGTTTTTT.

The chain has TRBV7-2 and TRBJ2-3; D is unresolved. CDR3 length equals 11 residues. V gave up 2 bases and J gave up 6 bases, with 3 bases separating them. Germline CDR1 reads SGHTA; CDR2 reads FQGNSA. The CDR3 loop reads CASSLLDTQYF. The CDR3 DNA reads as TGTGCCAGCAGCTTATTGGATACGCAGTATTTT.

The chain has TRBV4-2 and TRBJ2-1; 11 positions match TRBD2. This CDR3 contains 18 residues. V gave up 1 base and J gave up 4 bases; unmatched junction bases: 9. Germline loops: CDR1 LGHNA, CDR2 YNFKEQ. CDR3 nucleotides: TGTGCCAGCAGCCAAGCTAATCTAGCGGGGGGTCCATACAATGAGCAGTTCTTC. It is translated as CASSQANLAGGPYNEQFF.

CDR3 nucleotide sequence: TGTGCCAGCAGCACGCCGACAGGGTTGGGTGGGGGAGCTTTCTTT. This gives the protein CASSTPTGLGGGAFF. This chain uses TRBV5-6 with TRBJ1-1, with TRBD1 matching 7 bases. Trimming took 4 bases from V and 10 from J; bases not matched to a gene: 16. The germline CDR1 and CDR2 sequences are SGHDT and YYEEEE. CDR3 size: 15 residues. Drawing the rest from reference TRBV5-6 and TRBJ1-1, the complete variable domain is DAGVTQSPTHLIKTRGQQVTLRCSPKSGHDTVSWYQQALGQGPQFIFQYYEEEERQRGNFPDRFSGHQFPNYSSELNVNALLLGDSALYLCASSTPTGLGGGAFFGQGTRLTVV.

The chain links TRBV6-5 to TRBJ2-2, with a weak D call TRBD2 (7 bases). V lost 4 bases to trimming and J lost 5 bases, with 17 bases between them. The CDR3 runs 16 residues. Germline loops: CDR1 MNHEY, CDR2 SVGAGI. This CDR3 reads CASSFWVGGGTGELFF. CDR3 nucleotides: TGTGCCAGCAGTTTTTGGGTGGGAGGGGGAACCGGGGAGCTGTTTTTT.